Presented here are 7 T cell receptor beta chains from one specimen sequenced in a study of cytomegalovirus exposure and HLA in healthy donors. Libraries were prepared by immunoSEQ multiplex PCR; TCRdb keeps only in-frame clonotypes and omits some of them. This sample carries approximately 260,000 clones, 65% to 90% of them seen once, and the ten largest clones take roughly 0.99%. Sample: PBMCs. The receptors stem from a woman aged 18-29 years in good health and CMV-seronegative.

V gene TRBV30 combines with J gene TRBJ1-6; D might be TRBD1 (6 bases). The CDR3 has 16 amino acids. V was cut by 4 bases and J by 4 bases, with 17 bases left in between. CDR1 GTSNPN and CDR2 SVGIG come from the germline V gene (reference sequence). This CDR3 reads CAWTRGGLIYNSPLHF. The CDR3 nucleotides are TGTGCCTGGACGCGGGGGGGCCTTATTTATAATTCACCCCTCCACTTT. Complete variable domain (other parts from reference TRBV30 and TRBJ1-6): SQTIHQWPATLVQPVGSPLSLECTVEGTSNPNLYWYRQAAGRGLQLLFYSVGIGQISSEVPQNLSASRPQDRQFILSSKKLLLSDSGFYLCAWTRGGLIYNSPLHFGNGTRLTVT.

The chain is built from TRBV11-2 and TRBJ1-1; D not resolved. The CDR3 length is 13 residues. V gave up 5 bases and J gave up 2 bases, with 9 bases separating them. CDR1 SGHAT and CDR2 FQNNGV come from the germline V gene. The CDR3 coding sequence is TGTGCCAGCAGCCCCCCTATAAACACTGAAGCTTTCTTT. This encodes CASSPPINTEAFF.

The gene calls are TRBV5-1 and TRBJ2-3; a weak D match, TRBD2 (5 bases). The germline V and J ends were trimmed by 2 bases and 1 base, with 14 bases remaining between them. This CDR3 is built from 16 residues. Germline V gives CDR1 SGHRS, CDR2 YFSETQ. This CDR3 reads CASSFAGAKGTDTQYF. The CDR3 bases are TGCGCCAGCAGCTTCGCGGGCGCAAAGGGCACAGATACGCAGTATTTT.

This chain joins TRBV27 and TRBJ1-4; maybe TRBD1 (5 bases). The V end was cut by 7 bases, the J end by 0 bases, with 12 bases between. Germline loops: CDR1 MNHEY, CDR2 SMNVEV (reference sequence). The CDR3 spans 15 residues. The CDR3 loop reads CASTSGPATNEKLFF. CDR3 coding DNA: TGTGCCAGCACATCAGGGCCCGCAACTAATGAAAAACTGTTTTTT.

The chain carries TRBV5-1 and TRBJ1-1; 7 bases agree with TRBD1. CDR3 size: 17 residues. The ends lost 4 bases at V and 4 bases at J; junction bases unmatched: 16. Germline values: CDR1 SGHRS, CDR2 YFSETQ. Written as DNA, the CDR3 is TGCGCCAGCAGCCCCCCCCGGACAGGCCAGGCGGCCACTGAAGCTTTCTTT. Translating it yields CASSPPRTGQAATEAFF.

This clone has more than one count but fewer than ten. J is TRBJ2-7 and V is TRBV6-6, with D unclear. V was trimmed by 5 bases and J by 5 bases, leaving 7 bases between them. Germline loops: CDR1 MNHNY, CDR2 SVGAGI (reference sequence). CDR3 length: 11 residues. The CDR3 DNA is TGTGCCAGCAGTAAAATAGACGAGCAGTACTTC. This encodes CASSKIDEQYF.

The chain links TRBV28 to TRBJ2-7, with TRBD2 matching 8 bases. Unmatched junction bases numbered 11, after V lost 5 bases and J lost 5 bases. The germline V gene has CDR1 MDHEN and CDR2 SYDVKM. CDR3 length equals 15 residues. The CDR3: CASSPRLSGSNEQYF. The CDR3 bases are TGTGCCAGCAGTCCAAGACTAAGCGGGAGCAACGAGCAGTACTTC.